Listed below are T cell receptor beta chains from one sample, sequenced in a study of T-cell reconstitution after alpha-beta-depleted transplantation in children. TCRdb re-analysed the PCR reads in MiXCR, keeping a single row per CDR3 protein. The sample has 200,000 to 250,000 distinct CDR3 sequences, 8% to 9.5% seen once. The material sequenced was PBMCs from the stem cell graft donor, taken from the stem cell graft. The receptors were gathered from a human donor who donated a stem cell graft to a child with acute lymphoblastic leukemia. The CDR3 runs from the conserved cysteine through the conserved F or W. Fields, in order: CDR3 length, D gene, clone size, V gene, J gene, CDR3 protein, CDR3 DNA. The D gene is left open where the match is weak. Clone size is given for some rows only: seen once, a few or many times, or a class if the clone is expanded.

>13|.|.|TRBV7-2|TRBJ2-5
CASSFPTLETQYF
TGTGCCAGCAGCTTCCCTACTTTGGAGACCCAGTACTTC
>14|.|many|TRBV5-1|TRBJ1-1
CASSVTGGGTEAFF
TGCGCCAGCAGCGTCACGGGGGGAGGAACTGAAGCTTTCTTT
>15|.|.|TRBV5-1|TRBJ2-1
CASSPTQGVVNEQFF
TGCGCCAGCAGCCCCACTCAGGGTGTTGTAAATGAGCAGTTCTTC
>15|.|.|TRBV29-1|TRBJ1-6
CSVATDSSYNSPLHF
TGCAGCGTTGCCACGGATAGCTCCTATAATTCACCCCTCCACTTT
>14|TRBD1|many|TRBV12-3/TRBV12-4|TRBJ1-1
CASSLRQGNTEAFF
TGTGCCAGCAGTTTAAGACAGGGGAACACTGAAGCTTTCTTT
>16|TRBD2|many|TRBV20-1|TRBJ2-1
CSARVQRGGAFDEQFF
TGCAGTGCTAGAGTCCAGCGGGGGGGCGCTTTCGATGAGCAGTTCTTC
>16|TRBD2|few|TRBV4-1|TRBJ2-1
CASRPEGSGGAHEQFF
TGCGCCAGCAGACCCGAGGGTAGCGGGGGGGCGCATGAGCAGTTCTTC
>14|.|many|TRBV7-2|TRBJ2-3
CASSFLLGTDTQYF
TGTGCCAGCAGCTTCCTCCTAGGTACAGATACGCAGTATTTT
>17|.|.|TRBV14|TRBJ2-5
CASSQVLRAHTDETQYF
TGTGCCAGCAGCCAAGTCCTGCGGGCCCATACAGACGAGACCCAGTACTTC
>12|.|.|TRBV2|TRBJ1-1
CASSEYSLEAFF
TGTGCCAGCAGTGAGTATAGCCTTGAAGCTTTCTTT
>14|.|many|TRBV3-1|TRBJ2-1
CASSTTLGGNEQFF
TGTGCCAGCAGCACGACTCTTGGAGGCAATGAGCAGTTCTTC
>17|TRBD2|few|TRBV27|TRBJ2-3
CASSLRLAGGTTDTQYF
TGTGCCAGCAGTTTACGGCTAGCGGGGGGAACGACAGATACGCAGTATTTT
>13|.|many|TRBV11-2|TRBJ2-5
CASSGGDQETQYF
TGTGCCAGCAGCGGGGGAGACCAAGAGACCCAGTACTTC
>14|TRBD1|.|TRBV7-8|TRBJ1-1
CASSFNQGETEAFF
TGTGCCAGCAGCTTCAATCAGGGGGAGACTGAAGCTTTCTTT
>14|TRBD1|.|TRBV20-1|TRBJ2-7
CSARAGTGLYEQYF
TGCAGTGCTAGGGCCGGGACAGGCCTCTACGAGCAGTACTTC
>15|.|many|TRBV12-3/TRBV12-4|TRBJ2-2
CASMRVISNTGELFF
TGTGCCAGCATGCGGGTCATTTCAAACACCGGGGAGCTGTTTTTT
>14|TRBD1|many|TRBV20-1|TRBJ1-1
CSASGTGYGTEAFF
TGCAGTGCTAGCGGGACAGGGTATGGCACTGAAGCTTTCTTT
>17|.|.|TRBV5-5|TRBJ1-2
CASSFRGREDMFQGYTF
TGTGCCAGCAGCTTTCGAGGCAGGGAGGACATGTTTCAGGGCTACACCTTC
>14|.|few|TRBV27|TRBJ2-4
CATRVGGAEDIQYF
TGTGCCACCCGGGTTGGAGGGGCGGAGGACATTCAGTACTTC
>17|TRBD2|many|TRBV12-3/TRBV12-4|TRBJ2-7
CASSLVISGDQSYEQYF
TGTGCCAGCAGTTTAGTCATTAGCGGGGACCAATCCTACGAGCAGTACTTC
>13|.|.|TRBV7-9|TRBJ1-4
CASSAGDNEKLFF
TGTGCCAGCAGCGCCGGGGATAATGAAAAACTGTTTTTT
>13|.|many|TRBV27|TRBJ2-7
CASSQGGNYEQYF
TGTGCCAGCAGCCAAGGGGGTAACTACGAGCAGTACTTC
>15|.|many|TRBV29-1|TRBJ1-1
CSAPDRGSLNTEAFF
TGCAGCGCCCCCGACCGGGGGTCGCTTAACACTGAAGCTTTCTTT
>14|.|few|TRBV7-8|TRBJ2-5
CASSLRQAAETQYF
TGTGCCAGCAGCTTACGACAGGCCGCAGAGACCCAGTACTTC
>17|TRBD2|.|TRBV4-3|TRBJ2-5
CASSQEVAGGNQETQYF
TGCGCCAGCAGCCAAGAAGTTGCGGGGGGGAACCAAGAGACCCAGTACTTC
>14|TRBD1|.|TRBV12-3/TRBV12-4|TRBJ1-2
CASSMDRGSGGYTF
TGTGCCAGCAGTATGGACAGGGGATCAGGTGGCTACACCTTC
>16|TRBD1|few|TRBV5-1|TRBJ1-1
CASSFFPGTANTEAFF
TGCGCCAGCAGCTTTTTTCCCGGGACAGCGAACACTGAAGCTTTCTTT
>15|TRBD2|.|TRBV6-5|TRBJ2-1
CASSYNGEAGNEQFF
TGTGCCAGCAGTTACAACGGGGAAGCGGGGAATGAGCAGTTCTTC
>16|TRBD1|.|TRBV29-1|TRBJ1-2
CSARYLTGEVSYGYTF
TGCAGCGCTCGGTACCTTACAGGGGAGGTTAGCTATGGCTACACCTTC
>16|.|.|TRBV7-2|TRBJ1-1
CASSKSFDPGRSEAFF
TGTGCCAGCAGCAAAAGTTTCGACCCCGGACGGTCTGAAGCTTTCTTT
>15|TRBD1|many|TRBV6-2/TRBV6-3|TRBJ1-1
CASSKRHRDRDEAFF
TGTGCCAGCAGTAAGCGGCACCGGGACAGGGATGAAGCTTTCTTT
>14|.|many|TRBV9|TRBJ2-3
CASSVRGGTDTQYF
TGTGCCAGCAGCGTACGGGGCGGCACAGATACGCAGTATTTT
>16|.|few|TRBV27|TRBJ1-4
CASKFAGRGTNEKLFF
TGTGCCAGCAAGTTTGCAGGGAGGGGCACTAATGAAAAACTGTTTTTT
>13|.|many|TRBV6-2/TRBV6-3|TRBJ2-7
CASTPSAGPEQYF
TGTGCCAGCACCCCCTCCGCAGGACCCGAGCAGTACTTC
>14|.|few|TRBV12-3/TRBV12-4|TRBJ1-2
CASSPTTASIGYTF
TGTGCCAGCAGCCCTACTACCGCGTCAATAGGCTACACCTTC
>14|TRBD2|.|TRBV5-6|TRBJ2-3
CASSSGGRTDTQYF
TGTGCCAGCAGCTCGGGGGGAAGGACAGATACGCAGTATTTT
>13|.|.|TRBV18|TRBJ2-1
CASSPRGIDEQFF
TGTGCCAGCTCACCTAGGGGTATAGATGAGCAGTTCTTC
>17|.|few|TRBV2|TRBJ2-7
CASIPSSGRGPSYEQYF
TGTGCCAGCATACCTTCCTCCGGGCGGGGGCCTTCCTACGAGCAGTACTTC
>14|.|.|TRBV12-3/TRBV12-4|TRBJ1-3
CAATGQQLGNTIYF
TGTGCCGCCACTGGACAGCAGTTAGGAAACACCATATATTTT
>16|TRBD2|.|TRBV7-8|TRBJ2-3
CASSRGRGVIQDTQYF
TGTGCCAGCAGCCGCGGGCGGGGGGTGATTCAAGATACGCAGTATTTT
>13|.|many|TRBV29-1|TRBJ2-1
CSVEKQADNEQFF
TGCAGCGTTGAAAAGCAGGCAGACAATGAGCAGTTCTTC
>16|TRBD1|few|TRBV12-3/TRBV12-4|TRBJ1-2
CASSLLGAGGNYGYTF
TGTGCCAGCAGTTTACTGGGTGCAGGGGGCAACTATGGCTACACCTTC
>17|TRBD1|many|TRBV4-3|TRBJ1-1
CASSPIQGVIENTEAFF
TGCGCCAGCAGCCCTATCCAGGGGGTGATTGAGAACACTGAAGCTTTCTTT
>15|.|.|TRBV27|TRBJ2-7
CASSLSRQGPYEQYF
TGTGCCAGCAGTTTATCGAGGCAGGGGCCCTACGAGCAGTACTTC
>13|.|once|TRBV5-1|TRBJ1-2
CASSVAGTEGYTF
TGCGCCAGCAGCGTCGCAGGAACGGAGGGCTACACCTTC
>13|.|few|TRBV6-6|TRBJ2-3
CASSYRGSDTQYF
TGTGCCAGCAGTTACCGGGGCTCAGATACGCAGTATTTT
>15|.|few|TRBV11-2|TRBJ1-4
CASSSTGTGGEKLFF
TGTGCCAGCAGCTCCACAGGTACCGGAGGTGAAAAACTGTTTTTT
>13|.|.|TRBV5-6|TRBJ1-4
CASSRDRLGKLFF
TGTGCCAGCAGCCGGGACCGCCTCGGGAAACTGTTTTTT
>15|.|many|TRBV13|TRBJ1-1
CASRPGPGEGKDAFF
TGTGCCAGCAGACCGGGACCAGGCGAAGGAAAAGATGCTTTCTTT
>14|TRBD2|few|TRBV12-3/TRBV12-4|TRBJ2-3
CASRSSGGTDTQYF
TGTGCCAGCAGATCAAGCGGGGGCACAGATACGCAGTATTTT
>15|TRBD1|many|TRBV12-3/TRBV12-4|TRBJ2-7
CASSPRTGLPYEQYF
TGTGCCAGCAGTCCAAGGACAGGGCTCCCCTACGAGCAGTACTTC
>15|TRBD2|many|TRBV7-7|TRBJ2-1
CASSLISGGDNEQFF
TGTGCCAGCAGCTTAATCAGCGGGGGCGACAATGAGCAGTTCTTC
>13|.|.|TRBV11-3|TRBJ1-3
CASSPDPRGTIYF
TGTGCCAGCAGCCCGGACCCGAGAGGCACCATATATTTT
>16|TRBD2|few|TRBV7-7|TRBJ2-1
CASSPRRAGGFNEQFF
TGTGCCAGCAGCCCCCGTCGAGCGGGGGGGTTCAATGAGCAGTTCTTC
>13|.|.|TRBV19|TRBJ1-5
CASSMHVNQPQHF
TGTGCCAGTAGTATGCACGTAAATCAGCCCCAGCATTTT
>14|TRBD2|.|TRBV7-8|TRBJ2-7
CASSRTSGAYEQYF
TGTGCCAGCAGCCGTACTAGCGGGGCCTACGAGCAGTACTTC
>16|TRBD1|few|TRBV5-1|TRBJ2-5
CASSLGQGRWRETQYF
TGCGCCAGCAGCTTGGGACAGGGGCGGTGGAGAGAGACCCAGTACTTC
>13|.|few|TRBV12-3/TRBV12-4|TRBJ2-1
CASSDPPPDEQFF
TGTGCCAGCTCGGATCCCCCCCCCGATGAGCAGTTCTTC
>14|.|few|TRBV7-9|TRBJ2-2
CASSPTVNTGELFF
TGTGCCAGCAGCCCGACAGTGAACACCGGGGAGCTGTTTTTT
>17|.|few|TRBV21-1|TRBJ2-1
CASSARQLAGGQDEQFF
TGTGCCAGCAGCGCCCGACAGCTAGCGGGGGGGCAAGATGAGCAGTTCTTC